The 8 T cell receptor beta chains below were found in one sample sequenced in a study of blood T cell repertoires in COVID-19. Only in-frame clones appear in the TCRdb table, and some are missing; sequencing was by immunoSEQ multiplex PCR. Among under 250,000 clones, more than 70% were seen once, and the ten largest hold 13%. The material sequenced was peripheral blood. The receptors come from a human donor in a cohort sampled during active COVID-19.

The rearrangement uses TRBV2 and TRBJ1-1; D perhaps matches TRBD1 (5 bases). The germline V gene encodes CDR1 SNHLY and CDR2 FYNNEI. The CDR3 is 11 residues long. Trimming took off 3 bases at V and 11 bases at J, with 10 bases between the two ends. The chain's CDR3 is CASSDTGRAFF. The CDR3 nucleotides read TGTGCCAGCAGTGATACAGGAAGGGCTTTCTTT.

The chain links TRBV28 to TRBJ2-7, with TRBD2 matching 10 bases. The germline CDR1 and CDR2 sequences are MDHEN and SYDVKM. J gave up 2 bases and V 9 bases, and 19 bases lay outside the gene matches. The length of the CDR3 is 18 residues. DNA of the CDR3: TGTGCCAGTCGGGGGGAGGACAGAAGACTAGCGGGCACCTACGAGCAGTACTTC. This sequence encodes CASRGEDRRLAGTYEQYF.

This clone has only a few counts. This chain connects TRBV6-5 to TRBJ1-3, with D possibly TRBD1 on 6 matching bases. The germline V gene has CDR1 MNHEY and CDR2 SVGAGI. The CDR3 is 13 residues long. Trimming took 5 bases from V and 4 from J, leaving 9 bases between them. In nucleotides, the CDR3 is TGTGCCAGCAGTCGGACAGAAGGAAACACCATATATTTT. It codes for CASSRTEGNTIYF.

This clone appeared a few times. This chain connects TRBV27 to TRBJ2-1; 14 bases map to TRBD2. The CDR3 consists of 15 residues. The trim removed 6 bases at V and 15 bases at J, leaving 13 bases unmatched. Germline assignment: CDR1 MNHEY and CDR2 SMNVEV (reference sequence). The CDR3: CASRETGTSGRDPFF. CDR3 DNA: TGTGCCAGCAGGGAAACCGGGACTAGCGGGAGAGATCCGTTCTTC.

This clone has only one observation. This chain links TRBV9 with TRBJ1-3; maybe TRBD1 (5 bases). CDR1 and CDR2 from the germline V gene are SGDLS and YYNGEE. The V end was cut by 0 bases, the J end by 4 bases, with 11 bases between. This CDR3 is built from 15 residues. This CDR3 reads CASSVGGAEGNTIYF. The DNA of the CDR3 is TGTGCCAGCAGCGTAGGTGGGGCAGAAGGAAACACCATATATTTT.

J is TRBJ2-6 and V is TRBV5-1; tentative D call: TRBD2 (6 bases). This CDR3 spans 13 amino acids. The V gene's germline CDR1 is SGHRS and CDR2 YFSETQ. The V gene lost 4 bases and the J gene lost 6 bases, with 8 bases spanning the gap. The CDR3 DNA follows: TGCGCCAGCAGCCCGGGGGAGGCCAACGTCCTGACTTTC. Amino acids: CASSPGEANVLTF.

The V gene is TRBV28, the J gene TRBJ1-2; TRBD1 is a possible D gene (6 bases). The CDR3 is made up of 15 amino acids. With 3 bases removed from V and 7 bases from J, the gap between germline ends came to 18 bases. CDR1 and CDR2 from the germline V gene are MDHEN and SYDVKM. The CDR3 nucleotides read TGTGCCAGCAGTTTTGGGGGGGCGGTTTCCTTTGGCTACACCTTC. Its protein product is CASSFGGAVSFGYTF.

This clone was picked up one time. V gene TRBV6-1 combines with J gene TRBJ1-2; 7 bases are a match to TRBD1. The germline gives CDR1 MNHNS, CDR2 SASEGT. The junction had 6 bases not matched to a gene; V was cut back by 3 bases and J by 5 bases. CDR3 length equals 14 residues. The CDR3 coding sequence is TGTGCCAGCAGTGAGGGGGGACAGACTTATGGCTACACCTTC. Its translation is CASSEGGQTYGYTF.